Listed below are T cell receptor beta chains from one sample, sequenced in a study of shared clonotypes between healthy human individuals. TCRdb's copy holds only in-frame clones and misses some; the assay was immunoSEQ multiplex PCR. This table holds about 1,800,000 clones, roughly 95% found once. Input material: naive CD8+ T cells sorted from blood. These TCRs come from a man between 18 and 35 years old in good health. The CDR3 runs from the conserved cysteine through the conserved F or W. D genes are given only for firm matches. Rows may omit the clone size; those that give it use once, few, many or a size class.

clone_size j_call cdr3_length d_call v_call cdr3_aa cdr3_nt
NA TRBJ2-1 16 TRBD1 TRBV19 CASSIGGTGSYNEQFF TGTGCCAGTAGTATTGGTGGGACAGGCTCCTACAATGAGCAGTTCTTC
NA TRBJ2-3 15 NA TRBV27 CASSLAASSTDTQYF TGTGCCAGCAGTTTAGCGGCATCTAGCACAGATACGCAGTATTTT
once TRBJ1-4 17 NA TRBV5-5 CASSLDGLGALDEKLFF TGTGCCAGCAGCCTTGACGGTCTGGGGGCGCTCGATGAAAAACTGTTTTTT
NA TRBJ2-1 15 NA TRBV7-7 CASSLGQPSYNEQFF TGTGCTAGCAGCTTGGGGCAACCTTCCTACAATGAGCAGTTCTTC
NA TRBJ2-1 15 NA TRBV27 CASSLRDPSYNEQFF TGTGCCAGCAGTTTAAGGGACCCGTCCTACAATGAGCAGTTCTTC
NA TRBJ1-5 14 NA TRBV19 CASSADLSNQPQHF TGTGCCAGTTCGGCAGATTTGAGCAATCAGCCCCAGCATTTT
NA TRBJ1-2 11 NA TRBV28 CASSFFGGYTF TGTGCCAGCAGTTTCTTCGGCGGCTACACCTTC
once TRBJ2-7 14 NA TRBV2 CASRAIGAGYEQYF TGTGCCAGCAGAGCAATCGGGGCAGGGTACGAGCAGTACTTC
NA TRBJ2-3 17 NA TRBV7-8 CASSLAWAGGGTDTQYF TGTGCCAGCAGCTTAGCTTGGGCTGGGGGCGGAACAGATACGCAGTATTTT
NA TRBJ2-7 17 TRBD1 TRBV27 CASSLRGVGQGPYEQYF TGTGCCAGCAGTTTACGGGGGGTGGGACAGGGACCCTACGAGCAGTACTTC
NA TRBJ1-4 11 NA TRBV7-9 CASTMGGELFF TGTGCCAGCACCATGGGAGGGGAACTGTTTTTT
NA TRBJ2-7 15 TRBD1 TRBV5-1 CASSPDRGRSYEQYF TGCGCCAGCAGCCCGGACAGGGGGAGGTCCTACGAGCAGTACTTC
NA TRBJ2-3 15 TRBD2 TRBV27 CASSVGLASTDTQYF TGTGCCAGCAGTGTGGGACTAGCGAGCACAGATACGCAGTATTTT
NA TRBJ2-7 16 TRBD2 TRBV9 CASSVGVTGGVYEQYF TGTGCCAGCAGCGTAGGGGTAACGGGAGGAGTCTACGAGCAGTACTTC
NA TRBJ2-7 16 TRBD1 TRBV7-9 CASSSAGQGLLYEQYF TGTGCCAGCAGCTCAGCGGGACAGGGATTACTCTACGAGCAGTACTTC
NA TRBJ1-6 16 TRBD1 TRBV7-2 CASSRTGVAYNSPLHF TGTGCCAGCAGCCGGACAGGGGTAGCCTATAATTCACCCCTCCACTTT
NA TRBJ2-3 15 NA TRBV5-5 CASSLVEGNADTQYF TGTGCCAGCAGCTTGGTCGAGGGGAACGCAGATACGCAGTATTTT
once TRBJ2-7 12 NA TRBV6-5 CASSTTGEEQYF TGTGCCAGCAGCACGACAGGAGAAGAGCAGTACTTC
NA TRBJ2-3 13 NA TRBV11-2 CASSLITSDTQYF TGTGCCAGCAGCCTCATCACCTCGGATACGCAGTATTTT
NA TRBJ1-2 14 TRBD1 TRBV9 CASSVLLTGGSYTF TGTGCCAGCAGCGTCCTTTTGACAGGGGGAAGTTACACCTTC
NA TRBJ2-7 14 NA TRBV15 CATSRYRDAYEQYF TGTGCCACCAGCAGATACAGGGATGCCTACGAGCAGTACTTC
NA TRBJ1-2 12 NA TRBV30 CAWDNEGERYTF TGTGCCTGGGATAACGAGGGGGAACGGTACACCTTC
few TRBJ1-2 13 NA TRBV10-1 CASSGDGNYGYTF TGCGCCAGCAGTGGGGACGGAAACTATGGCTACACCTTC
NA TRBJ2-7 14 TRBD1 TRBV28 CASSHGQGADEQYF TGTGCCAGCAGTCACGGGCAGGGGGCCGACGAGCAGTACTTC
NA TRBJ2-7 14 NA TRBV30 CAWDAGGTLTEQYF TGTGCCTGGGACGCGGGCGGTACCCTAACCGAGCAGTACTTC
NA TRBJ2-2 19 NA TRBV4-1 CASSQDRDSMTSNTGELFF TGCGCCAGCAGCCAAGATCGTGACTCGATGACTTCGAACACCGGGGAGCTGTTTTTT
NA TRBJ1-6 13 NA TRBV6-1 CASSEGPGWALHF TGTGCCAGCAGTGAAGGGCCAGGGTGGGCCCTCCACTTT
NA TRBJ1-1 13 TRBD1 TRBV30 CAWSLAGGGEAFF TGTGCCTGGAGTCTGGCAGGGGGCGGTGAAGCTTTCTTT
NA TRBJ2-7 13 NA TRBV14 CASSQINVDEQYF TGTGCCAGCAGCCAAATAAACGTAGATGAGCAGTACTTC
once TRBJ2-1 12 NA TRBV6-5 CASSKRGDEQFF TGTGCCAGCAGTAAGAGGGGGGACGAGCAGTTCTTC
few TRBJ2-3 12 NA TRBV9 CASSVSTDTQYF TGTGCCAGCAGCGTGAGCACAGATACGCAGTATTTT
once TRBJ2-7 14 NA TRBV7-9 CASSFTGGSYEQYF TGTGCCAGCAGCTTTACGGGTGGCTCCTACGAGCAGTACTTC
NA TRBJ2-1 15 TRBD2 TRBV6-5 CASTSPGLADNEQFF TGTGCCAGCACCTCCCCTGGACTAGCGGACAATGAGCAGTTCTTC
NA TRBJ2-7 16 NA TRBV6-6 CASSYSGVSLYYEQYF TGTGCCAGCAGTTACAGCGGCGTCAGTCTTTACTACGAGCAGTACTTC
once TRBJ2-7 15 TRBD2 TRBV6-5 CASSLQLAETYEQYF TGTGCCAGCAGCCTACAGCTAGCGGAGACTTACGAGCAGTACTTC
NA TRBJ1-5 14 NA TRBV27 CASSYTGSNQPQHF TGTGCCAGCAGTTATACAGGGTCCAATCAGCCCCAGCATTTT
NA TRBJ2-2 18 NA TRBV11-2 CASSLDFRDTGFTGELFF TGTGCCAGCAGCTTAGATTTCCGGGACACTGGATTCACCGGGGAGCTGTTTTTT
once TRBJ1-1 13 NA TRBV6-5 CASRDSGGTEAFF TGTGCCAGCAGGGACAGTGGGGGCACTGAAGCTTTCTTT
NA TRBJ2-2 15 TRBD1 TRBV30 CAWRPGQGAAGELFF TGTGCCTGGAGGCCGGGACAGGGAGCGGCCGGGGAGCTGTTTTTT
NA TRBJ1-2 12 NA TRBV29-1 CSARGENYGYTF TGCAGCGCTCGAGGGGAGAACTATGGCTACACCTTC
NA TRBJ2-1 14 NA TRBV23-1 CASRDSRSGNEQFF TGCGCCAGCAGGGACAGTCGATCGGGGAATGAGCAGTTCTTC
NA TRBJ2-3 17 NA TRBV12-5 CASGLVPGQEGWDTQYF TGTGCTAGTGGTTTGGTACCTGGGCAGGAAGGATGGGATACGCAGTATTTT
NA TRBJ2-7 15 NA TRBV11-2 CASSLFGTSHDEQYF TGTGCCAGCAGCTTATTCGGGACGTCCCATGACGAGCAGTACTTC
NA TRBJ2-1 16 TRBD2 TRBV30 CAWKAGAGGGSYEQFF TGTGCCTGGAAGGCTGGGGCGGGAGGGGGATCGTATGAGCAGTTCTTC
once TRBJ2-1 11 TRBD2 TRBV27 CASSFAGDLFF TGTGCCAGCAGTTTCGCGGGAGATCTGTTCTTC
NA TRBJ2-1 17 NA TRBV4-3 CASSQGHSTYSYNEQFF TGCGCCAGCAGCCAGGGCCACAGCACATACTCCTACAATGAGCAGTTCTTC
NA TRBJ2-1 17 NA TRBV12-5 CASATQEPGAVTIGQFF TGTGCTAGTGCCACGCAGGAGCCGGGGGCCGTCACAATTGGGCAGTTCTTC
once TRBJ2-7 13 TRBD2 TRBV2 CARETSGSYEQYF TGTGCCCGAGAGACTAGCGGCTCCTACGAGCAGTACTTC
NA TRBJ2-7 17 TRBD1 TRBV29-1 CSVEDELPGTVTYEQYF TGCAGCGTTGAAGATGAACTACCCGGGACAGTAACATACGAGCAGTACTTC
once TRBJ2-1 18 TRBD2 TRBV4-2 CASSQDRSGLAGSNEQFF TGTGCCAGCAGCCAAGATCGGTCGGGGCTAGCGGGTTCCAATGAGCAGTTCTTC